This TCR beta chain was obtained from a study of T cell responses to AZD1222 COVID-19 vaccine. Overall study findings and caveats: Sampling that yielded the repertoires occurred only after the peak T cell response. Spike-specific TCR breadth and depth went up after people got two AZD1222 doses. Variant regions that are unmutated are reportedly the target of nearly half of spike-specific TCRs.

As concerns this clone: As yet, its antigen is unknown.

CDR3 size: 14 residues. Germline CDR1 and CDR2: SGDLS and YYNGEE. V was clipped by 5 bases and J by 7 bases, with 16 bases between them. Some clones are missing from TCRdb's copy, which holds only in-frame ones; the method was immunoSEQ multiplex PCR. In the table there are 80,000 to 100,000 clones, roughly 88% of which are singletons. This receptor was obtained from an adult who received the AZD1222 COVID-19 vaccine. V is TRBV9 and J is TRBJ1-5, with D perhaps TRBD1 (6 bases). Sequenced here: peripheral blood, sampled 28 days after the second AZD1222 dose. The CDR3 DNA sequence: TGTGCCAGCAGTGACGGACAGCCTCGCCAGCCCCAGCATTTT. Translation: CASSDGQPRQPQHF. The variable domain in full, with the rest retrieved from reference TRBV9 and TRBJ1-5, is DSGVTQTPKHLITATGQRVTLRCSPRSGDLSVYWYQQSLDQGLQFLIQYYNGEERAKGNILERFSAQQFPDLHSELNLSSLELGDSALYFCASSDGQPRQPQHFGDGTRLSIL.